This note documents a single T cell receptor beta chain sequence. Its specificity is unknown. The data derive from a study of shared clonotypes between healthy human individuals. Study observations and caveats: Some clonotypes were shared by all four sorted-subset donors, while others were not shared. The non-shared ones had lower generation probabilities than the shared ones. What naive subsets generally showed was a larger estimated richness than memory subsets showed.

As handled by the study authors: Without quality scores, immunoSEQ junctional reads could not be filtered like full-length reads. TCRdb's table, derived via immunoSEQ multiplex PCR, lists solely in-frame clones and lacks some. V and J calls and clone size follow that table, whereas D and trimming were derived from the DNA. This repertoire shows roughly 2.6 million clones, more than 80% found once; its top ten account for 0.11% to 0.15%. Donors had no recently reported acute infections or vaccinations and were HIV-negative. The TCR sequence derives from a man aged 18 to 35 in good health. Sequencing was carried out using naive CD4+ T cells sorted from blood. Subset given: CD45RA+ positively selected.

The CDR3 region is CSVDGQGDYEQYF. CDR3 nucleotides: TGCAGCGTGGACGGACAGGGAGACTACGAGCAGTACTTC. The chain employs TRBV29-1 and TRBJ2-7, with 8 bases identical to TRBD1. This CDR3 has 13 residues. The V gene's germline CDR1 is SQVTM and CDR2 ANQGSEA. V lost 6 bases to trimming and J lost 3 bases; unmatched junction nucleotides: 7.